What follows describes a single T cell receptor beta chain. How the authors handled the data: Amplifying reference gene primers gave estimates of nucleated cell counts. Profiled with immunoSEQ multiplex PCR; TCRdb holds only in-frame clones, not every one. From that table come the V and J calls and clone size; the DNA was used to work out D and trimming. The sample has roughly 160,000 clones; around four fifths are singletons. The sample originates from a study of blood T cell repertoires in COVID-19. Study-level background: From the United States, Italy and Spain came samples of acute and convalescent COVID-19. The analysed material was cDNA or gDNA that came from T cells, B-cell-depleted T cells, or PBMCs.

V was clipped by 5 bases and J by 8 bases; unmatched bases: 6. Per germline, CDR1 SGHTA and CDR2 FQGNSA. This CDR3 region has 13 residues. This chain links TRBV7-2 with TRBJ1-2, with 9 nucleotides matching TRBD1. The clonotype was recovered from a woman older than 75 with acute or convalescent COVID-19. The sequencing input was peripheral blood. CDR3 sequence (DNA): TGTGCCAGCAGCCCGGGACAGGGAGGAGGCTACACCTTC. Protein: CASSPGQGGGYTF.